A selection of T cell receptor beta chains follows, all from one sample in a study of T-cell reconstitution after alpha-beta-depleted transplantation in children. TCRdb fed the PCR reads into MiXCR, producing one record per CDR3 protein. Seen here are 700,000 to 850,000 distinct CDR3 sequences, 16% observed once, and the top ten hold approximately 5%. Sequences were derived from PBMCs, mostly from graft donor cells, sampled 360 days after TCRalphabeta/CD19-depleted stem cell transplant. The receptors were sampled from a male patient younger than 18 who had a stem cell transplant for acute lymphoblastic leukemia, so the T cells may come from the graft donor. Both conserved end residues are part of each CDR3. A D gene is named only where the DNA matches it firmly. Size is omitted from some rows. Given values are once, few, many or a class for expanded clones.

>few|TRBJ2-3|TRBD2|TRBV7-3
TGTGCCAGCAGCTTAATAGGAGCGGGGATACCAGATACGCAGTATTTT
CASSLIGAGIPDTQYF
>many|TRBJ2-5|-|TRBV28
TGTGCCGTAGGTACCCAGTACTTC
CAVGTQYF
>few|TRBJ2-7|-|TRBV12-3/TRBV12-4
TGTGCCAGCAGTTTAAAGGGGTATCGGGACTCCTCCTACGAGCAGTACTTC
CASSLKGYRDSSYEQYF
>-|TRBJ2-7|-|TRBV27
TGTGCCAGCAGCGCTTATGTAGACGGGTACGAGCAGTACTTC
CASSAYVDGYEQYF
>-|TRBJ2-3|TRBD2|TRBV12-3/TRBV12-4
TGTGCCAGCAGTTTATCCCCGGGAGCGGGAGGAAGCACAGATACGCAGTATTTT
CASSLSPGAGGSTDTQYF
>-|TRBJ2-4|-|TRBV18
TGTGCCAGCTCACCGGGTCTCTCCAAAAACATTCAGTACTTC
CASSPGLSKNIQYF
>many|TRBJ1-1|-|TRBV12-3/TRBV12-4
TGTGCCAGCAGTTTAGCGGTCACTGAAGCTTTCTTT
CASSLAVTEAFF
>few|TRBJ2-3|-|TRBV29-1
TGCAGCGTTGTGCCCCGGGGGATACGCACAGATACGCAGTATTTT
CSVVPRGIRTDTQYF
>-|TRBJ2-3|-|TRBV9
TGTGCCAGCCAGAGGGGCACAGATACGCAGTATTTT
CASQRGTDTQYF
>-|TRBJ2-5|TRBD1|TRBV10-1
TGCGCCAGCACCGGACAGGGGGCGCAGGAGACCCAGTACTTC
CASTGQGAQETQYF
>-|TRBJ1-1|-|TRBV7-9
TGTGCCAGCAGCTTAGTTAACAAGGGGGGCATGAACACTGAAGCTTTCTTT
CASSLVNKGGMNTEAFF
>few|TRBJ2-1|TRBD2|TRBV9
TGTGCCAGCAGCCCTTCCGGGAGGATGTCGAAAAATGAGCAGTTCTTC
CASSPSGRMSKNEQFF
>few|TRBJ2-1|TRBD2|TRBV3-1
TGTGCCAGCAGCCAGCGGGAGGGCCCCTACAATGAGCAGTTCTTC
CASSQREGPYNEQFF
>-|TRBJ2-1|-|TRBV3-1
TGTGCCAGCAGCCGGGCCACCAATGAGCAGTTCTTC
CASSRATNEQFF
>-|TRBJ1-4|-|TRBV5-1
TGCGCCAGCAGCTTCCGGACGGGATCAACTAATGAAAAACTGTTTTTT
CASSFRTGSTNEKLFF
>few|TRBJ2-7|-|TRBV12-3/TRBV12-4
TGTGCCAGCAGGTACGGGGTTCCCTACGAGCAGTACTTC
CASRYGVPYEQYF
>few|TRBJ2-6|-|TRBV27
TGTGCCAGCAACAATAGGGGGACCTCTGGGGCCAACGTCCTGACTTTC
CASNNRGTSGANVLTF
>-|TRBJ1-5|-|TRBV4-1
TGCGCCAGCAGCCAAGGCCCACTATGGGGTCAGCCCCAGCATTTT
CASSQGPLWGQPQHF
>many|TRBJ2-2|-|TRBV29-1
TGCAGCGTTGAAGGCACAGCGAACACCGGGGAGCTGTTTTTT
CSVEGTANTGELFF
>few|TRBJ2-1|TRBD2|TRBV20-1
TGCAGTGCGAGCCCCCTAGCGGGAGTTCATGAGCAGTTCTTC
CSASPLAGVHEQFF
>many|TRBJ2-4|-|TRBV27
TGTGCCAGCACCGGTTTAGCCAAAAACATTCAGTACTTC
CASTGLAKNIQYF
>few|TRBJ2-7|-|TRBV3-1
TGTGCCAGCAGCCAAGAGTATGTCACTGTGACCTACGAGCAGTACTTC
CASSQEYVTVTYEQYF
>many|TRBJ2-3|-|TRBV12-3/TRBV12-4
TGTGCCAGCAGTCCCCGACTAGCAGATACGCAGTATTTT
CASSPRLADTQYF
>-|TRBJ2-7|-|TRBV29-1
TGCAGCGTTGGGTCAGGAGGCGCGGCCGAGCAGTACTTC
CSVGSGGAAEQYF
>many|TRBJ1-3|-|TRBV7-8
TGTGCCAGCAGCTTAACTGCGAGGGCGGCTGGAAACACCATATATTTT
CASSLTARAAGNTIYF
>-|TRBJ2-1|-|TRBV20-1
TGCAGTGCTAGTCCGCCTCATGGAGTAAATGAGCAGTTCTTC
CSASPPHGVNEQFF
>few|TRBJ1-4|-|TRBV7-6
TGTGCCAGCAGCTCGCCCCGCCCGGCCGGTGAAAAACTGTTTTTT
CASSSPRPAGEKLFF